This TCR beta chain was sequenced in a study of OX40 agonist ivuxolimab in advanced cancers. As for the study more broadly: The costimulatory receptor OX40 (CD134) was targeted by ivuxolimab, a fully human IgG2 agonistic monoclonal antibody. Intravenous ivuxolimab was administered to patients every 2 weeks at six dose levels: 0.01, 0.1, 0.3, 1.5, 3 and 10 mg/kg. Of the approximately 50 dose-escalation patients, hepatocellular carcinoma was present in about 20, melanoma in approximately 15, renal cell carcinoma in 9 and head and neck cancer in 9. The dose-escalation cohort was about 87% male with a mean age of about 58 years, ranging from roughly 20 to 80. Patients were allowed to have had prior anti-PD-1, anti-PD-L1 or anti-CTLA-4 therapy, and approximately 40% of the dose-escalation patients had been treated with checkpoint inhibitors. Partial responses occurred in three dose-escalation patients, of whom one had hepatocellular carcinoma and two had cutaneous melanoma. The point of sequencing TCRbeta in the periphery was to test whether ivuxolimab changed TCR sequence diversity and drove clonal T-cell expansion. The paper describes the monotherapy dose-escalation part (N ≈ 50 patients) of the phase I trial of ivuxolimab.

The trial excluded patients who had a history of autoimmune disease or who were on systemic immunosuppression. Peripheral blood for TCR sequencing was collected from all dose cohorts at baseline, on cycle 4 day 1, and on cycle 7 day 1. The samples were drawn from a first-in-human, open-label, multicenter phase I dose-escalation trial of ivuxolimab. Adults with locally advanced or metastatic melanoma, renal cell carcinoma, hepatocellular carcinoma or head and neck squamous cell carcinoma were enrolled in the trial. Before TCR sequencing, CD4+ T cells and CD8+ T cells were sorted from peripheral blood as separate populations. With regard to this clone: Its antigen target is currently unknown. Base-call qualities are not available, and no considerably larger clone is one nucleotide away.

V is cut by 6 bases and J by 0 bases, and the space between the germline ends is 17 bases. The germline V gene supplies CDR1 SGHNT and CDR2 YENEEA. Spanning cysteine to phenylalanine, the CDR3 consists of 17 amino acids. Only the CDR3 DNA stays, 51 bases, in frame from base 1. Points the paper makes about the study in general: The antigen specificity of the clonally expanded peripheral T cells was not determined. On average, CD8+ T cells showed more expanded clones than CD4+ T cells after ivuxolimab. Low levels of normalized T-cell clonal expansion were also seen in some patients who did not respond. In the 0.1-3.0 mg/kg groups, partial responders had among the lowest normalized peripheral clonal expansion, particularly in CD8+ T cells. At doses of 0.1 to 3.0 mg/kg, clonal expansion of both CD4+ and CD8+ T cells in blood was seen between baseline and week 6.

Genomic DNA was isolated from the sorted cells so that the TCRbeta CDR3 region could be sequenced. The immunoSEQ Assay was used for sequencing of TCRbeta CDR3 regions. The table was pulled from immuneACCESS by TCRdb, which kept in-frame rearrangements only. Such tables lose some clones; where checked, under half of the loss comes from unresolved V genes, and the rest has no known cause. The sample contains roughly 66,000 clones, roughly 80% of them found a single time. The ten biggest clones cover 6.5% to 7.5% of the sample. Sequenced here: CD4+ or CD8+ T cells sorted from blood, sampled in a trial of the OX40 agonist ivuxolimab. This TCR was sampled from an adult with an advanced solid tumor such as melanoma, head and neck, liver or kidney cancer. The sequence is built from TRBV11-3 and TRBJ2-2; the D gene assignment is perhaps TRBD1 or TRBD2, with each matching 5 bases. In nucleotide form, the sequence is TGTGCCAGCAGTCTCCTTTTCGGGACGGCGAACACCGGGGAGCTGTTTTTT. Translation gives CASSLLFGTANTGELFF. When the CDR3 is completed using the reference TRBV11-3 and TRBJ2-2 genes on either side, the full variable domain is EAGVVQSPRYKIIEKKQPVAFWCNPISGHNTLYWYLQNLGQGPELLIRYENEEAVDDSQLPKDRFSAERLKGVDSTLKIQPAELGDSAVYLCASSLLFGTANTGELFFGEGSRLTVL.